A selection of T cell receptor beta chains follows, all from one sample in a study of regulatory T cells in long-lasting Graves disease. TCRdb analysed the multiplex PCR reads with MiXCR anew, one entry per CDR3 protein. This table holds about 440,000 distinct CDR3 sequences, about 15% found once. Separately, the same data were catalogued under a study of T cells in Graves' hyperthyroidism and ophthalmopathy.

The sequences come from peripheral blood mononuclear cells (PBMCs), collected at new diagnosis, from a patient treated with antithyroid drugs. The receptor set was obtained from a woman aged 18-29 years with Graves disease. Both conserved end residues are part of each CDR3. Fields, in order: J gene, D gene, clone size, V gene, CDR3 protein, CDR3 DNA. The D gene is left open where the match is weak. Rows may omit the clone size; those that give it use once, few, many or a size class.

>TRBJ1-2|NA|many|TRBV5-6
CASSLMLGNGYTF
TGTGCCAGCAGCTTGATGTTAGGCAATGGCTACACCTTC
>TRBJ2-7|TRBD2|NA|TRBV5-1
CASSLLGSGIGNEQYF
TGCGCCAGCAGCTTGCTTGGTAGCGGGATCGGCAACGAGCAGTACTTC
>TRBJ2-1|TRBD2|many|TRBV28
CASSYPAGGSLEQFF
TGTGCCAGCAGTTACCCAGCGGGAGGTTCCTTGGAGCAGTTCTTC
>TRBJ1-6|TRBD1|many|TRBV3-1
CASSQDLGQGHNSPLHF
TGTGCCAGCAGCCAAGATCTAGGACAGGGCCATAATTCACCCCTCCACTTT
>TRBJ1-3|NA|many|TRBV28
CASSLQGAGNTIYF
TGTGCCAGCAGTTTACAGGGTGCTGGAAACACCATATATTTT
>TRBJ1-6|NA|many|TRBV27
CASSFNPSVPLHF
TGTGCCAGCAGTTTCAACCCGTCCGTACCCCTCCACTTT
>TRBJ2-3|NA|many|TRBV3-1
CASSQVRGPATDTQYF
TGTGCCAGCAGCCAAGTGAGGGGCCCCGCCACAGATACGCAGTATTTT
>TRBJ2-5|NA|NA|TRBV7-9
CASSFSVGRQETQYF
TGTGCCAGCAGCTTCTCAGTTGGTCGCCAAGAGACCCAGTACTTC
>TRBJ2-7|TRBD1|many|TRBV13
CASSLNAGGGYEQYF
TGTGCCAGCAGCTTAAATGCAGGGGGCGGGTACGAGCAGTACTTC
>TRBJ1-1|NA|many|TRBV20-1
CSARQVDTLSTEAFF
TGCAGTGCGAGACAGGTAGATACGCTCAGCACTGAAGCTTTCTTT
>TRBJ1-1|TRBD1|NA|TRBV5-5
CASSSGTGGRTEAFF
TGTGCCAGCAGCTCCGGGACAGGGGGCCGGACTGAAGCTTTCTTT
>TRBJ1-4|TRBD1|many|TRBV4-3
CASSQETGRGEKLFF
TGCGCCAGCAGCCAGGAGACAGGGAGGGGGGAAAAACTGTTTTTT
>TRBJ2-7|TRBD1|NA|TRBV7-3
CASSPGQGPDSYEQYF
TGTGCCAGCAGCCCCGGACAGGGTCCTGATTCCTACGAGCAGTACTTC
>TRBJ2-5|TRBD1|many|TRBV30
CAWSLDRDRQYF
TGTGCCTGGAGTCTAGACAGGGACCGGCAGTACTTC
>TRBJ1-2|NA|NA|TRBV7-9
CASSFSTNGYTF
TGTGCCAGCAGCTTTTCGACCAATGGCTACACCTTC
>TRBJ2-3|TRBD2|few|TRBV10-3
CAISRLAGGLADTQYF
TGTGCCATCAGCAGACTAGCGGGAGGGCTGGCAGATACGCAGTATTTT
>TRBJ2-5|TRBD2|many|TRBV20-1
CSARVLAGGSQETQYF
TGCAGTGCTAGAGTACTAGCGGGAGGGTCCCAAGAGACCCAGTACTTC
>TRBJ2-1|NA|many|TRBV28
CASSLLYNEQFF
TGTGCCAGCAGCTTGCTCTACAATGAGCAGTTCTTC
>TRBJ2-7|NA|many|TRBV2
CASTRFPSYEQYF
TGTGCCAGCACGAGGTTCCCCTCCTACGAGCAGTACTTC
>TRBJ2-1|NA|few|TRBV27
CASSSINQGINERFF
TGTGCCAGCAGTTCCATAAATCAGGGAATCAATGAGCGGTTCTTC
>TRBJ1-5|NA|NA|TRBV19
CASSIGWSGGGSNQPQHF
TGTGCCAGTAGTATAGGGTGGTCCGGCGGAGGGAGCAATCAGCCCCAGCATTTT
>TRBJ2-1|NA|few|TRBV7-9
CASSLQGKAYNEQFF
TGTGCCAGCAGCTTACAGGGGAAAGCCTACAATGAGCAGTTCTTC
>TRBJ1-3|NA|NA|TRBV12-3/TRBV12-4
CASSPGRPGSGNTIYF
TGTGCCAGCAGTCCAGGGCGCCCGGGCTCTGGAAACACCATATATTTT
>TRBJ2-1|NA|many|TRBV20-1
CSARDYSTTRGSYYEQFF
TGCAGTGCTAGAGATTATTCCACAACTCGCGGGTCTTACTATGAGCAGTTCTTC
>TRBJ2-7|NA|NA|TRBV7-9
CASTPGRLDSYEQCF
TGTGCCAGCACCCCGGGACGGTTGGATTCCTACGAGCAGTGCTTC
>TRBJ2-7|TRBD1|NA|TRBV28
CASTGTVFYEQYF
TGTGCCAGCACCGGGACAGTGTTCTACGAGCAGTACTTC
>TRBJ2-3|NA|many|TRBV5-1
CASSLVPAPDTQYF
TGCGCCAGCAGCTTGGTTCCAGCTCCAGATACGCAGTATTTT
>TRBJ2-2|TRBD2|NA|TRBV5-1
CASSLIAGGGQTGELFF
TGCGCCAGCAGCTTGATAGCGGGAGGCGGGCAGACCGGGGAGCTGTTTTTT
>TRBJ1-2|NA|many|TRBV2
CASSVGEYYGYTF
TGTGCCAGCAGTGTTGGAGAGTACTATGGCTACACCTTC
>TRBJ2-7|NA|few|TRBV4-1
CASSQEDRQHYEQYF
TGCGCCAGCAGCCAAGAAGACCGGCAGCACTACGAGCAGTACTTC
>TRBJ2-2|NA|NA|TRBV27
CASSSGTNLGELFF
TGTGCCAGCAGTTCCGGGACCAATCTGGGGGAGCTGTTTTTT
>TRBJ2-2|NA|few|TRBV6-1
CASSNRDAEVSTGELFF
TGTGCCAGCAGCAATCGGGACGCCGAGGTTAGCACCGGGGAGCTGTTTTTT
>TRBJ2-5|TRBD2|many|TRBV9
CASSEMGGLPKQETQYF
TGTGCCAGCAGCGAGATGGGGGGACTACCCAAGCAGGAGACCCAGTACTTC
>TRBJ2-7|NA|few|TRBV20-1
CSATLTRGEQYF
TGCAGTGCTACCTTGACTAGAGGCGAGCAGTACTTC
>TRBJ2-7|NA|many|TRBV3-1
CASSQALAYEQYF
TGTGCCAGCAGCCAAGCGCTAGCCTACGAGCAGTACTTC
>TRBJ2-2|NA|many|TRBV6-1
CASSERSGELFF
TGTGCCAGCAGTGAGAGGTCCGGGGAGCTGTTTTTT
>TRBJ2-5|NA|NA|TRBV3-1
CASSLEDGRTETQYF
TGTGCCAGCAGCCTAGAAGATGGCAGAACAGAGACCCAGTACTTC
>TRBJ2-7|TRBD1|many|TRBV3-1
CASSQGRQGSYEQYF
TGCGCCAGCAGCCAGGGCCGACAGGGCTCCTACGAGCAGTACTTC
>TRBJ2-1|TRBD2|many|TRBV5-1
CASSLVAGGSNGQFF
TGCGCCAGCAGCTTGGTAGCGGGAGGGTCCAATGGGCAGTTCTTC
>TRBJ2-7|TRBD2|NA|TRBV4-3
CASSHSGRPYEQYF
TGCGCCAGCAGCCACAGCGGGAGGCCCTACGAGCAGTACTTC
>TRBJ2-1|NA|many|TRBV7-3
CASSLSTKAMFF
TGTGCCAGCAGCTTAAGCACCAAAGCTATGTTCTTC
>TRBJ1-3|NA|many|TRBV28
CASSFPGVVTGNTIYF
TGTGCCAGCAGTTTTCCGGGGGTGGTCACTGGAAACACCATATATTTT
>TRBJ2-5|NA|many|TRBV11-2
CASSQTAWGETQYF
TGTGCCAGCAGTCAAACGGCGTGGGGGGAGACCCAGTACTTC
>TRBJ1-2|NA|few|TRBV20-1
CSGGGTYGYTF
TGCAGTGGGGGGGGTACCTATGGCTACACCTTC
>TRBJ1-5|NA|few|TRBV18
CASSPPSGFGPQHF
TGTGCCAGCTCACCACCAAGCGGATTCGGGCCCCAGCATTTT
>TRBJ2-4|NA|NA|TRBV11-2
CASSLAGPKNIQYF
TGTGCCAGCAGCTTAGCTGGGCCCAAAAACATTCAGTACTTC
>TRBJ2-7|TRBD1|many|TRBV11-3
CASSFRDSPRSSYEQYF
TGTGCCAGCAGCTTTCGGGACAGCCCGAGAAGCTCCTACGAGCAGTACTTC
>TRBJ2-1|NA|many|TRBV29-1
CSVRGVRENNEQFF
TGCAGCGTTAGGGGCGTCCGGGAGAATAATGAGCAGTTCTTC
>TRBJ2-2|TRBD2|NA|TRBV19
CASSIGTSGNLRTWNTGELFF
TGTGCCAGTAGTATAGGGACTAGCGGGAACCTCCGTACCTGGAACACCGGGGAGCTGTTTTTT
>TRBJ1-5|TRBD1|few|TRBV24-1
CATSEGQVNQPQHF
TGTGCCACCAGTGAAGGACAGGTTAATCAGCCCCAGCATTTT
>TRBJ1-6|TRBD1|NA|TRBV12-3/TRBV12-4
CASSPGQGSPLHF
TGTGCCAGCAGTCCCGGACAGGGATCACCCCTCCACTTT
>TRBJ2-1|TRBD2|many|TRBV28
CASSLISGRINEQFF
TGTGCCAGCAGTTTGATAAGCGGGAGGATCAATGAGCAGTTCTTC